The 12 T cell receptor beta chains presented below share a single source sample, sequenced in a study of T cell clonality in common variable immunodeficiency. Using immunoSEQ multiplex PCR, the repertoire was profiled, and TCRdb retains in-frame clones only, with some absent. The sample holds tens of thousands of clones, and no clone turns up only once. Sample: peripheral blood mononuclear cells. These receptors were obtained from a person aged 18 to 70 in good health.

This clone was detected many times. Read coverage stops 3 residues before the CDR3 terminus; the germline J gene supplies the remainder. The V and J genes are TRBV14 and TRBJ2-5; a possible D gene is TRBD1 (6 bases). CDR1 SGHDN and CDR2 FVKESK come from the germline V gene. V lost 6 bases, J lost 5 bases, and 13 bases lay in between. The length of the CDR3 is 13 residues. The part of the CDR3 DNA that was read is TGTGCCAGCAGTCGACAGGCGGGTGAGACC. Its translation is CASSRQAGET. The whole CDR3 reads CASSRQAGETQYF.

This clone appeared many times. The read finishes 3 residues shy of the CDR3 end, and the germline J gene is used to complete it. V and J are TRBV27 and TRBJ2-1; 8 nucleotides align to TRBD2. Germline assignment: CDR1 MNHEY and CDR2 SMNVEV (reference sequence). The CDR3 runs 17 residues. The V segment lost 2 bases and the J segment 0 bases; nucleotides outside the gene matches: 6. The CDR3 reads CASSLIGGDNSYNEQFF. CDR3 DNA, as far as it was read: TGTGCCAGCAGTTTAATCGGGGGGGATAACTCCTACAATGAG.

This clone was detected many times. The DNA ends 3 residues before the CDR3 does, and the rest of the CDR3 is filled in from the germline J gene. The rearrangement uses TRBV20-1 and TRBJ1-2, with TRBD1 identical over 9 bases. V gave up 1 base and J gave up 4 bases; unmatched junction bases: 16. The CDR3 spans 18 residues. Germline CDR1 DFQATT, CDR2 SNEGSKA (reference sequence). The chain's CDR3 is CSARVGGGQGIVSYGYTF. The CDR3 bases that were read are TGCAGTGCTAGAGTCGGCGGGGGACAGGGAATCGTGTCCTATGGC.

This clone was seen at least ten times. From the germline J gene comes the end of the CDR3, since the read stops 3 residues before it. The rearrangement uses TRBV20-1 and TRBJ2-5, with D maybe TRBD2 (7 bases). This CDR3 spans 17 amino acids. V lost 4 bases, J lost 2 bases, and 23 bases lay in between. Germline lookup yields CDR1 DFQATT and CDR2 SNEGSKA (reference sequence). This CDR3 is CSATGAGAAGPQETQYF. CDR3 DNA (partial): TGCAGTGCTACGGGGGCGGGGGCGGCCGGACCTCAAGAGACC.

This clone occurred many times. The DNA ends 3 residues before the CDR3 does, and the rest of the CDR3 is filled in from the germline J gene. The rearrangement joins TRBV20-1 to TRBJ1-1, with a weak D call TRBD1 (6 bases). The CDR3 is made up of 15 amino acids. V lost 4 bases, J lost 1 base, and 16 bases lay in between. The germline V gene has CDR1 DFQATT and CDR2 SNEGSKA (reference sequence). The CDR3 protein is CSATAQGLENTEAFF. The sequenced CDR3 bases are TGCAGTGCTACCGCACAGGGTCTCGAGAACACTGAA.

This clone was seen at least ten times. Read sequence stops 3 residues before the CDR3 end, and the germline J gene provides the missing end. This chain uses TRBV11-1 with TRBJ2-3; possible D gene TRBD1, 5 bases. The V and J ends lost 5 bases and 1 base respectively, with 13 bases between them. CDR1 is SGHAT, CDR2 FQDESV, per germline (reference sequence). The CDR3 consists of 15 residues. CDR3 bases read: TGTGCCAGCAGCCGGACAAGGTCGGGCACAGATACG. Translated: CASSRTRSGTDT. The entire CDR3 is CASSRTRSGTDTQYF.

This clone was seen at least ten times. The read falls 3 residues short of the CDR3 end, and the missing part is taken from the germline J gene. J is TRBJ1-5 and V is TRBV19; 10 bases agree with TRBD1. Germline V gene data show CDR1 as LNHDA and CDR2 as SQIVND (reference sequence). V dropped 8 bases and J dropped 4; count of bases not matched to a gene: 8. CDR3 size: 15 residues. The CDR3 DNA, read in part, is TGTGCCAGTGGAGGGGGACAGGGGAGAAATCAGCCC. It yields the protein CASGGGQGRNQP. The complete CDR3 sequence is CASGGGQGRNQPQHF.

This clone has at least ten counts. Coverage ceases 3 residues before the CDR3 finishes, and the germline J gene fills in the end. The genes are TRBV30 and TRBJ1-2; possible D gene TRBD1, 6 bases. Germline V lookup: CDR1 GTSNPN, CDR2 SVGIG (reference sequence). The germline V and J ends were trimmed by 5 bases and 6 bases, with 13 bases remaining between them. This CDR3 spans 12 amino acids. The CDR3 loop is CAWGRGADGYTF. CDR3 DNA (partial): TGTGCCTGGGGGCGGGGGGCGGATGGC.

This clone appeared many times. Coverage ceases 3 residues before the CDR3 finishes, and the germline J gene fills in the end. This chain connects TRBV5-1 to TRBJ1-2, with D possibly TRBD1 on 6 matching bases. Per germline, CDR1 SGHRS and CDR2 YFSETQ. The ends were cut back, 2 bases at V and 6 bases at J, with 17 bases in the middle. CDR3 length: 15 residues. The chain's CDR3 is CASSLAGAGGDGYTF. The CDR3 DNA, read in part, is TGCGCCAGCAGCTTAGCAGGGGCCGGTGGGGATGGC.

This clone was seen many times. From the germline J gene comes the end of the CDR3, since the read stops 3 residues before it. This sequence joins TRBV12-3 or TRBV12-4 and TRBJ1-2; 10 positions agree with TRBD1. J gave up 2 bases and V 6 bases, and 9 bases lay outside the gene matches. The length of the CDR3 is 16 residues. CDR3 bases read: TGTGCCAGCAGCAGGGACAGGGGACTACCGAACTATGGC. The encoded protein is CASSRDRGLPNYG. The CDR3 in its entirety is CASSRDRGLPNYGYTF.

In regard to this clone: The read ends 3 residues before the CDR3 terminus; that terminus is restored from the germline J gene. The rearrangement joins TRBV18 to TRBJ1-2; D is uncertain. Germline V CDR1 and CDR2: KGHSH, LQKENI. The CDR3 totals 14 residues. The CDR3 sequence is CASSPQVRSYDYTF. The covered CDR3 bases are TGTGCCAGCTCCCCCCAGGTACGGTCCTACGAC.

This clone was counted at least ten times. The chain's CDR3 is CATSVGGEGYTF. CDR3 bases read: TGTGCCACCAGCGTAGGGGGCGAGGGC. This chain links TRBV15 with TRBJ1-2, with 7 bases identical to TRBD1. Read coverage stops 3 residues before the CDR3 terminus; the germline J gene supplies the remainder. The CDR3 extends over 12 amino acids. CDR1 and CDR2 (germline): LNHNV, YYDKDF (reference sequence).